This TCR beta chain was recorded in a study of T-cell memory formation after mild COVID-19. This clonotype occurred a few times. Its antigen remains unknown. Germline lookup yields CDR1 SEHNR and CDR2 FQNEAQ (reference sequence). V lost 2 bases, J lost 0 bases, and 10 bases lay in between. The length of the CDR3 is 15 residues. Each CDR3 protein gets one entry after TCRdb re-called the 5' RACE reads with MiXCR. The sample includes a few hundred thousand distinct CDR3 sequences, 20% to 25% of them seen just once. Study conclusions and caveats: Contracting clones from day 15 to 85 showed balanced CD4/CD8; later expanders favored CD4+.

The sequence derives from a man aged 18 to 35 who had mild COVID-19 (a few samples of this study predate the infection). Cell type and time point are not known. The genes are TRBV7-9 and TRBJ1-2; D remains unclear. The sample taken for sequencing was PBMCs or a T cell subset sorted from them (not recorded which). CDR3 protein: CASSLPQKANYGYTF. The CDR3 DNA follows: TGTGCCAGCAGCTTACCGCAAAAAGCTAACTATGGCTACACCTTC.